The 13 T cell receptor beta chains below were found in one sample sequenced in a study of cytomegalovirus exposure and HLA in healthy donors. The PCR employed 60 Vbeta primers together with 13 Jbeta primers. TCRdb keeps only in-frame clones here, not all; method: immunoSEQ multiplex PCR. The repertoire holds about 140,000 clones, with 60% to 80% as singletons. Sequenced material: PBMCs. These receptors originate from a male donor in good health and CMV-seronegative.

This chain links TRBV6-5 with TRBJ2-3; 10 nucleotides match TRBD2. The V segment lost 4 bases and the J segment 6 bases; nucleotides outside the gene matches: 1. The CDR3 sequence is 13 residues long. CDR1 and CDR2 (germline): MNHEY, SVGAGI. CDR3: CASSWTSGDTQYF. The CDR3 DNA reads TGTGCCAGCAGTTGGACTAGCGGCGATACGCAGTATTTT.

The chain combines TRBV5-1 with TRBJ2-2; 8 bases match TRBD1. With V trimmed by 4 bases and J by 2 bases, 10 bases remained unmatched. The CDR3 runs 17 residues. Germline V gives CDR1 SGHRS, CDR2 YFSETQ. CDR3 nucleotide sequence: TGCGCCAGCAGCGGCACCCTACAGGGGGACAACACCGGGGAGCTGTTTTTT. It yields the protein CASSGTLQGDNTGELFF.

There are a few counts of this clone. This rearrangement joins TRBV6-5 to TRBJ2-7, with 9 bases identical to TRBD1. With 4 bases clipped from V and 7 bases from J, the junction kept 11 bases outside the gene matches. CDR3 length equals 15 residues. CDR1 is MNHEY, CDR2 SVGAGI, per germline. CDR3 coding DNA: TGTGCCAGCAGTTTACTCGGGACAGGGTTGAAGGAGCAGTACTTC. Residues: CASSLLGTGLKEQYF.

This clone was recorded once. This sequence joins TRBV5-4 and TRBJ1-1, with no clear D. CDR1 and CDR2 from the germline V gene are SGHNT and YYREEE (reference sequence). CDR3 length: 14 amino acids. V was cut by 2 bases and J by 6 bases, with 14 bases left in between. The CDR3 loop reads CASSFPGPLAEAFF. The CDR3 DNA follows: TGTGCCAGCAGCTTCCCAGGCCCATTGGCTGAAGCTTTCTTT.

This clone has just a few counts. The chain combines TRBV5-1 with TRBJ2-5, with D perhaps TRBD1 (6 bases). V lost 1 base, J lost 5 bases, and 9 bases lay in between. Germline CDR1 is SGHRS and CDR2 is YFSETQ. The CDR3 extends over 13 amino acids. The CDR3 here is CASSLRTGETQYF. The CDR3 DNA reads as TGCGCCAGCAGCTTGCGTACAGGGGAGACCCAGTACTTC.

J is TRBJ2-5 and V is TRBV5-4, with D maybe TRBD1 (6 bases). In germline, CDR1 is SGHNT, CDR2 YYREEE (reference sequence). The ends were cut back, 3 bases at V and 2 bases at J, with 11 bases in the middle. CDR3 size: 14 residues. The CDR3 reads CASSSGAAQETQYF. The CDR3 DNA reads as TGTGCCAGCAGCTCAGGGGCAGCTCAAGAGACCCAGTACTTC.

CDR3 DNA sequence: TGTGCCAGCAGGGACAGATACTATGGCTACACCTTC. It is translated as CASRDRYYGYTF. V gene TRBV28 combines with J gene TRBJ1-2; perhaps TRBD1 as D (6 bases). Trimming pared 6 bases from V and 3 bases from J, leaving 8 bases between. This CDR3 is built from 12 residues. The germline V gene encodes CDR1 MDHEN and CDR2 SYDVKM.

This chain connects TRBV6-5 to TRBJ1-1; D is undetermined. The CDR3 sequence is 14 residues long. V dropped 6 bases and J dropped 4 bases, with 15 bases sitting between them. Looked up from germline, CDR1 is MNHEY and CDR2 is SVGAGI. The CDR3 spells CASSPPQRSTEAFF. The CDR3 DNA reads TGTGCCAGCAGCCCGCCCCAGAGGAGCACTGAAGCTTTCTTT.

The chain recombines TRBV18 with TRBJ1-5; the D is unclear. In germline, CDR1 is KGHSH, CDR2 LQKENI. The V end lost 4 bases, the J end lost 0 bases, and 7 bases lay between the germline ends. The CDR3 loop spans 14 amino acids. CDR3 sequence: CASSQGDSNQPQHF. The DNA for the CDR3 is TGTGCCAGCTCACAGGGAGATAGCAATCAGCCCCAGCATTTT.

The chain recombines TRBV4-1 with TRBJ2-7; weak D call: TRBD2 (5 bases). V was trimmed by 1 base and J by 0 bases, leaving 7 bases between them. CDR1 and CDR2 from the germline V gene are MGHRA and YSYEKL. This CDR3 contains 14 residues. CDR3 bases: TGCGCCAGCAGCCAAGCGGGGAACTCCTACGAGCAGTACTTC. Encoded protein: CASSQAGNSYEQYF.

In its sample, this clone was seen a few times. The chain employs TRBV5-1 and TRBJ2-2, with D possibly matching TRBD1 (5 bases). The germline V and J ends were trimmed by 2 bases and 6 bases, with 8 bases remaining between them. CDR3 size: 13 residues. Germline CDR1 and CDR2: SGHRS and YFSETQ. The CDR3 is CASSFTGSGELFF. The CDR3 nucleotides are TGCGCCAGCAGCTTCACAGGATCCGGGGAGCTGTTTTTT.

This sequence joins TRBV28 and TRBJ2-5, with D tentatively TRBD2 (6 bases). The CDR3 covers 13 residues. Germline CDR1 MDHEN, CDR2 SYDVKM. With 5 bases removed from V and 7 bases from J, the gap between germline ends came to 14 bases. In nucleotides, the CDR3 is TGTGCCAGCAGTCCATGGCGGGGTGGGACCCAGTACTTC. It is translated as CASSPWRGGTQYF.

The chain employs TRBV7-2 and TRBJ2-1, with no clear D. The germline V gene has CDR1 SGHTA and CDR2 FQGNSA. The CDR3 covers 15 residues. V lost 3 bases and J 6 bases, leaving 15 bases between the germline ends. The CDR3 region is CASSFNSELTNEQFF. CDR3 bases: TGTGCCAGCAGCTTCAATTCTGAGCTAACCAATGAGCAGTTCTTC.